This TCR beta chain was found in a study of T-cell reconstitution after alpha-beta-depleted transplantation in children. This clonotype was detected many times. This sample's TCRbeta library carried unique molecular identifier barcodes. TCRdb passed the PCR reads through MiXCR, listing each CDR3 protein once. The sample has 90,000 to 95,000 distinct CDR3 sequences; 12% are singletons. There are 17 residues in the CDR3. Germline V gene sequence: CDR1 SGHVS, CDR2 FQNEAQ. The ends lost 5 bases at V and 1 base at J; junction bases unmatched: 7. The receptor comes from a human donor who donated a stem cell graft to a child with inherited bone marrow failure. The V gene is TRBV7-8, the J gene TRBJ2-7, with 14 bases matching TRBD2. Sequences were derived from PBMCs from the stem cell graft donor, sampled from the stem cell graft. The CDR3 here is CASSRGLAGDPSYEQYF. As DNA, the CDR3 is TGTGCCAGCAGCAGGGGACTAGCGGGAGATCCGTCCTACGAGCAGTACTTC.